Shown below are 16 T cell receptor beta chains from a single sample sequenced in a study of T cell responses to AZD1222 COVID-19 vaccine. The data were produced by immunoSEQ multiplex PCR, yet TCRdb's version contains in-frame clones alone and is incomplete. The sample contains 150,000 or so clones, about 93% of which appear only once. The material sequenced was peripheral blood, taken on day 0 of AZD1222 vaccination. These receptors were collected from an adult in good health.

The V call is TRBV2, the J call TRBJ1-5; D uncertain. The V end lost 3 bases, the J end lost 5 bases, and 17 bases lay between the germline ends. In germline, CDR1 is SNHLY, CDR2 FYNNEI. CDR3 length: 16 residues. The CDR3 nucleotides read TGTGCCAGCAGTGAGTTGAGGCGTAACCTTTATCAGCCCCAGCATTTT. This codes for CASSELRRNLYQPQHF.

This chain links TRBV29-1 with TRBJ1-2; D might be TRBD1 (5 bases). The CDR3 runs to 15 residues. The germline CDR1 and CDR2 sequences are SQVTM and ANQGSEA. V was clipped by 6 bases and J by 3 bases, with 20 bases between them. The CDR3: CSVRSQGSGDYGYTF. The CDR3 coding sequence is TGCAGCGTCCGATCCCAGGGTTCGGGTGACTATGGCTACACCTTC.

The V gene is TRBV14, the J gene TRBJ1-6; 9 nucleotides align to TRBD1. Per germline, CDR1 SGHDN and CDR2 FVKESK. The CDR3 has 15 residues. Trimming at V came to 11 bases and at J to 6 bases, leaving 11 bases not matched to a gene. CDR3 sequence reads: CAFNGTGNGNSPLHF. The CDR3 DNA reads TGTGCCTTTAACGGGACAGGGAACGGTAATTCACCCCTCCACTTT.

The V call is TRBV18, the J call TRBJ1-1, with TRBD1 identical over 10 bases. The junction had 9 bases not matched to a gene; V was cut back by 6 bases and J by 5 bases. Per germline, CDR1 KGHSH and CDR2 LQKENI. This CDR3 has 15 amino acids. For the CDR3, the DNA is TGTGCCAGCTCCCCCGACAGGGGGCCGGGGACTGAAGCTTTCTTT. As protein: CASSPDRGPGTEAFF.

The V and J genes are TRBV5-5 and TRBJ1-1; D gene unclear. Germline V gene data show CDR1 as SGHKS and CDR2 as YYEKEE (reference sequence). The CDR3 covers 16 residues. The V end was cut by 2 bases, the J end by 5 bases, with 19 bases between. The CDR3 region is CASSLGADPRRTEAFF. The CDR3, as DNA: TGTGCCAGCAGCTTAGGCGCCGACCCGAGGCGGACTGAAGCTTTCTTT.

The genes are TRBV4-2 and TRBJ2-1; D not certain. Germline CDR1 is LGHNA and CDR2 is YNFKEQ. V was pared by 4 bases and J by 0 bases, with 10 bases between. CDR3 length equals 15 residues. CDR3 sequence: CASSRDWSSYNEQFF. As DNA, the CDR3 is TGTGCCAGCAGCCGAGACTGGAGCTCCTACAATGAGCAGTTCTTC.

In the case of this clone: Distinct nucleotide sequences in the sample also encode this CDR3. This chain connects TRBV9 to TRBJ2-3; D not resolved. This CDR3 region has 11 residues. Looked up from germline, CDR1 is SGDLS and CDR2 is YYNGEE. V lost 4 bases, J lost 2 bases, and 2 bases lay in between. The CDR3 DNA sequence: TGTGCCAGCAGCTACACAGATACGCAGTATTTT. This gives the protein CASSYTDTQYF.

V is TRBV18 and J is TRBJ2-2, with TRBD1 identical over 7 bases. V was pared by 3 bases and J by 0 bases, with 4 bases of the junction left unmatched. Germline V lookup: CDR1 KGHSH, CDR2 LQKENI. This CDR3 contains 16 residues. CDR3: CASSPKQGTNTGELFF. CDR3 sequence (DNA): TGTGCCAGCTCACCGAAACAGGGGACGAACACCGGGGAGCTGTTTTTT.

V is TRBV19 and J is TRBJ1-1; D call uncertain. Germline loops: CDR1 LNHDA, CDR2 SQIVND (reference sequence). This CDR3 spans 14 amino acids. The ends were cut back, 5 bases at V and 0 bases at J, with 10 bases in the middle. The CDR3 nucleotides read TGTGCCAGTAGTTTGAGGACGGTGAACACTGAAGCTTTCTTT. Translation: CASSLRTVNTEAFF. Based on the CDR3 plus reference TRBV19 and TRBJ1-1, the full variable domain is DGGITQSPKYLFRKEGQNVTLSCEQNLNHDAMYWYRQDPGQGLRLIYYSQIVNDFQKGDIAEGYSVSREKKESFPLTVTSAQKNPTAFYLCASSLRTVNTEAFFGQGTRLTVV.

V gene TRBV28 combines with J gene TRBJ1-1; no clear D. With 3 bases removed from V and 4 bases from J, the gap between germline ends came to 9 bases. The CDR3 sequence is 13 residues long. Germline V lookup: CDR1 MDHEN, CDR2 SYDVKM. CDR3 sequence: CASSFGGGTEAFF. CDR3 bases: TGTGCCAGCAGTTTCGGCGGCGGCACTGAAGCTTTCTTT.

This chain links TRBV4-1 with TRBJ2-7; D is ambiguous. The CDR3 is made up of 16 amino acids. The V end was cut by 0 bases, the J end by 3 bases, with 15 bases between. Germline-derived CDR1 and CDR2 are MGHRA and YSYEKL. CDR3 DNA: TGCGCCAGCAGCCAAGAAATGCTCTCCCCCTACTACGAGCAGTACTTC. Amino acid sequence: CASSQEMLSPYYEQYF.

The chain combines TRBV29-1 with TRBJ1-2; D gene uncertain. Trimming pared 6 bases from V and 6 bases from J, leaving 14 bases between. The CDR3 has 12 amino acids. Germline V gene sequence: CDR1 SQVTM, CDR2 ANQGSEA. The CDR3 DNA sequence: TGCAGCGTAGTAAAGGGAGTTAATGGCTACACCTTC. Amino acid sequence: CSVVKGVNGYTF.

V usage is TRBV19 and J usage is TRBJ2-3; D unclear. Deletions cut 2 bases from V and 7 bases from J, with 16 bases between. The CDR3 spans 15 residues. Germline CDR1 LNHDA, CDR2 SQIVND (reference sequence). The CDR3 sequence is CASSISGNKYNTQYF. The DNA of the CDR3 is TGTGCCAGTAGTATATCGGGTAACAAATATAATACGCAGTATTTT.

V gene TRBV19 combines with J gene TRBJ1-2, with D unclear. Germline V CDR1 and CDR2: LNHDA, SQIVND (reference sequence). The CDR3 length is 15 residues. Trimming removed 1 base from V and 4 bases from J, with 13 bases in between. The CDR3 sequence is CASSIGGSPSYGYTF. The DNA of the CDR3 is TGTGCCAGTAGTATAGGCGGCAGCCCGTCCTATGGCTACACCTTC.

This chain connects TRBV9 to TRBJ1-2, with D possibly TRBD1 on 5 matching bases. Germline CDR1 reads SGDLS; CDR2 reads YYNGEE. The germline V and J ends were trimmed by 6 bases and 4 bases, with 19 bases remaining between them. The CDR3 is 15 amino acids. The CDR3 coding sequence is TGTGCCAGCACCCCCACTTCAGGGTTCGTCTATGGCTACACCTTC. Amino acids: CASTPTSGFVYGYTF.

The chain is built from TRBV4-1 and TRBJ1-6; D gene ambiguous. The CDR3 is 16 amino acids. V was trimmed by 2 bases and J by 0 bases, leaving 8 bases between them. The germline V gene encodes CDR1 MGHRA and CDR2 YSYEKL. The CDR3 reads CASSQLPSSYNSPLHF. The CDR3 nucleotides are TGCGCCAGCAGCCAACTCCCAAGCTCCTATAATTCACCCCTCCACTTT.